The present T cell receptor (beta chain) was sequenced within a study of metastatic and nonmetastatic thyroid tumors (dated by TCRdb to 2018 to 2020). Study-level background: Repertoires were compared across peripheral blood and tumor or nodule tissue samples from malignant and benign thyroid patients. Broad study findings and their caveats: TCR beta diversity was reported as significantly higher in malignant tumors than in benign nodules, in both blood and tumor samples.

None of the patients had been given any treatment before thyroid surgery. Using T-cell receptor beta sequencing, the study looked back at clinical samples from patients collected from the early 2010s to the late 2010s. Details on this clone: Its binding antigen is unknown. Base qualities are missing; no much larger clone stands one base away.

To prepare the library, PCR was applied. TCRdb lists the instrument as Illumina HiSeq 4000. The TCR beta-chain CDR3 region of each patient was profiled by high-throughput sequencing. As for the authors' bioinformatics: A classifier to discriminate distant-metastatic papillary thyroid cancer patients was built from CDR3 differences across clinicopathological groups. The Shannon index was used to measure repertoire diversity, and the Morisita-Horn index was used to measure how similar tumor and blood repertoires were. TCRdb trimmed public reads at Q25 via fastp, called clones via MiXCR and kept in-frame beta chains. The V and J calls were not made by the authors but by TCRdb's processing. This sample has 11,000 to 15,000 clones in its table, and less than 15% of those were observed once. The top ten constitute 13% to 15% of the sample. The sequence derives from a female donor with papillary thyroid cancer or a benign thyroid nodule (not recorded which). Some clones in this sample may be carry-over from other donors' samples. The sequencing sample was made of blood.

The DNA reads as follows: TGTGCCAGCAGTTACCAAGCTCTTGATGAGCAGTTCTTC. This yields the protein CASSYQALDEQFF. Here the chain combines TRBV6-2 or TRBV6-3 and TRBJ2-1; the D gene lacks a confident call. The CDR3, from cysteine to phenylalanine, totals 13 residues. Left in the record is the CDR3 DNA by itself, 39 bases read in frame from the first base. Reading the germline V gene gives CDR1 MNHEY and CDR2 SVGEGT. V is pared back by 2 bases and J by 8 bases, with 10 bases lying between the germline termini.